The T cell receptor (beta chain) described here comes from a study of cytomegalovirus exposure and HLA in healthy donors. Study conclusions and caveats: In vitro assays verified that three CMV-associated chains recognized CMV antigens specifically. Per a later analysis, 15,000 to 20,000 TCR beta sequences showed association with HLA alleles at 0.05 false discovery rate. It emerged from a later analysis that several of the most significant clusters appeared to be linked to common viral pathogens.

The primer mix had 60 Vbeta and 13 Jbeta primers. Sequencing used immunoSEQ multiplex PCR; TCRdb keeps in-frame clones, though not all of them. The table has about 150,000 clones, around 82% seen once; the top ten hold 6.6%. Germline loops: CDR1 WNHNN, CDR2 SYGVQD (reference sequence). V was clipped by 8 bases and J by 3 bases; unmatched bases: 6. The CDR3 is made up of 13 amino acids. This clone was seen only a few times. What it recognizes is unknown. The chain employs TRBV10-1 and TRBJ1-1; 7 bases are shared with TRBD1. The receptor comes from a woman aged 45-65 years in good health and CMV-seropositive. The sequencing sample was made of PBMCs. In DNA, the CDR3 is TGCGCCAGCCCGGGACAGCCGCACACTGAAGCTTTCTTT. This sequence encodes CASPGQPHTEAFF.